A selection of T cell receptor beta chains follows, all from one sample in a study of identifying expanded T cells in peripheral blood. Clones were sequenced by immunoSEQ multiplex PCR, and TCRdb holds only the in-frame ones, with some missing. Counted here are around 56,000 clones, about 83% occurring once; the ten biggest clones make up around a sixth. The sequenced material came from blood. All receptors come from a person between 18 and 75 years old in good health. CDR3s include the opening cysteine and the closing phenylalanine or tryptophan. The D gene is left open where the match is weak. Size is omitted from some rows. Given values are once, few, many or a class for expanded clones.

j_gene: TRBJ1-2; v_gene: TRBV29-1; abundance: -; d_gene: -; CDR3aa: CSVEVVGGDYGYTF; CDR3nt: TGCAGCGTTGAAGTTGTAGGTGGGGACTATGGCTACACCTTC
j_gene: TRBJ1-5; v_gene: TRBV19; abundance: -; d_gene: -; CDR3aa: CASRGRIPLSNQPQHF; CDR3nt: TGTGCCAGTAGGGGCAGGATACCCCTTAGCAATCAGCCCCAGCATTTT
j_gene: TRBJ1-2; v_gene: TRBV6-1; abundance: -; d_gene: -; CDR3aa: CASRGDLGYGYTF; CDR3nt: TGTGCCAGCAGGGGGGACTTAGGGTATGGCTACACCTTC
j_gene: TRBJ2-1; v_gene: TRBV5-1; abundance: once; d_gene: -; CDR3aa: CASSATDSSYNEQFF; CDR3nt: TGCGCCAGCAGCGCAACGGACAGCTCCTACAATGAGCAGTTCTTC
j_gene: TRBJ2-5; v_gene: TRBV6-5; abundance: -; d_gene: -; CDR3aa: CASSPRSGPAQTQYF; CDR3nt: TGTGCCAGCAGTCCTCGCTCGGGGCCGGCTCAGACCCAGTACTTC
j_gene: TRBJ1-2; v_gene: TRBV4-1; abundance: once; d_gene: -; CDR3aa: CASSQDYERSYGYTF; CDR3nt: TGCGCCAGCAGCCAAGATTACGAGCGATCCTATGGCTACACCTTC
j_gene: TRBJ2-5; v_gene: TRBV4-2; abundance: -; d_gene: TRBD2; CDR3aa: CASSQSAGVAETQYF; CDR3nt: TGTGCCAGCAGCCAAAGTGCGGGGGTTGCAGAGACCCAGTACTTC
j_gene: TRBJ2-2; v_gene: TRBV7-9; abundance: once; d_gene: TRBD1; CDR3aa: CASSHSGTAKHTGELFF; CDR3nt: TGTGCCAGCAGCCATTCCGGGACAGCTAAACACACCGGGGAGCTGTTTTTT
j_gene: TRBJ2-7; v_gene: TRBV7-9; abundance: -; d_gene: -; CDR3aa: CASSGNPGSEQYF; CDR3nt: TGTGCCAGCAGCGGAAATCCAGGGTCCGAGCAGTACTTC
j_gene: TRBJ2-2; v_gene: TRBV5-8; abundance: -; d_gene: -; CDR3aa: CASSLVIRNTGELFF; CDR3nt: TGTGCCAGCAGCTTGGTGATACGGAACACCGGGGAGCTGTTTTTT
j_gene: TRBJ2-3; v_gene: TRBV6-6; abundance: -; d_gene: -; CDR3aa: CAARGWVPDTQYF; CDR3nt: TGTGCCGCCCGTGGGTGGGTTCCAGATACGCAGTATTTT
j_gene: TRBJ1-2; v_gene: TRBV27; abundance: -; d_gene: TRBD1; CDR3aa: CASSSGDRGGYTF; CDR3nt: TGTGCCAGCAGTTCCGGGGACAGGGGCGGCTACACCTTC
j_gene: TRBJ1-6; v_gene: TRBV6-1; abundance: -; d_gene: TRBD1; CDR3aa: CASSTGVDNSPLHF; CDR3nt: TGTGCCAGCAGTACAGGGGTGGATAATTCACCCCTCCACTTT
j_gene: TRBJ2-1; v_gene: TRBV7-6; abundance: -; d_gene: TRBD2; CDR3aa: CASSLLAGGLVDEQFF; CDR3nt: TGTGCCAGCAGCTTACTAGCGGGAGGGCTTGTAGATGAGCAGTTCTTC
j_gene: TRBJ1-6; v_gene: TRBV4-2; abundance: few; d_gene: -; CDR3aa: CASSQLADSSNSPLHF; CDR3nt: TGTGCCAGCAGCCAACTAGCAGACAGCTCCAATTCACCCCTCCACTTT
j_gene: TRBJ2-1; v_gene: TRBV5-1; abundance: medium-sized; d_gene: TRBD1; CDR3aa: CASSTGQGLDEQFF; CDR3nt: TGCGCCAGCAGTACGGGACAGGGTTTAGATGAGCAGTTCTTC
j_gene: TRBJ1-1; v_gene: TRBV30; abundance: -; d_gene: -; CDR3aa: CAWSVPATVEAFF; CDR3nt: TGTGCCTGGAGTGTCCCCGCAACTGTCGAAGCTTTCTTT
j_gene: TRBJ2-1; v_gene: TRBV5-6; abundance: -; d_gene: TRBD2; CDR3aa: CASSLVRERYNEQFF; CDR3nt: TGTGCCAGCAGCTTGGTGCGGGAGCGATACAATGAGCAGTTCTTC
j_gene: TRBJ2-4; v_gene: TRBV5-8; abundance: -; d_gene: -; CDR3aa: CASSLAEGPGTKNIQYF; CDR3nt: TGTGCCAGCAGCTTGGCCGAGGGACCCGGGACCAAAAACATTCAGTACTTC
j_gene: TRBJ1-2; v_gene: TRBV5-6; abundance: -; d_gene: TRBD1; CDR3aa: CASSFWGQGFGYTF; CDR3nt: TGTGCCAGCAGCTTCTGGGGACAGGGGTTTGGCTACACCTTC
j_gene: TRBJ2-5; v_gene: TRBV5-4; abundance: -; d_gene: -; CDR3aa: CASSAGAETQYF; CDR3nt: TGTGCCAGCAGCGCGGGGGCGGAGACCCAGTACTTC
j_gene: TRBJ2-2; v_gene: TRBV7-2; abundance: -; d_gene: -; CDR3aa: CASSLVQGYTGELFF; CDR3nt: TGTGCCAGCAGCTTAGTGCAGGGGTACACCGGGGAGCTGTTTTTT
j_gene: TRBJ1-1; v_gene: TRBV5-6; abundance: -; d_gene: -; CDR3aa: CASSWGTEAFF; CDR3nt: TGTGCCAGCAGCTGGGGCACTGAAGCTTTCTTT
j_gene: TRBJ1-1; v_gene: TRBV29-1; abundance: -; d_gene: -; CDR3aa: CSVVILTEAFF; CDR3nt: TGCAGCGTTGTAATATTAACCGAAGCTTTCTTT
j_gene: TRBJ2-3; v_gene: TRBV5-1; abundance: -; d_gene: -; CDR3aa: CASSLEVISTDTQYF; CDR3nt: TGCGCCAGCAGCTTGGAGGTGATAAGCACAGATACGCAGTATTTT
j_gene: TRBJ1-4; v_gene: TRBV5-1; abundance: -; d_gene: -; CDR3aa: CASSYGGLGGSGEKLFF; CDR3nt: TGCGCCAGCAGCTACGGGGGCCTTGGAGGGTCGGGTGAAAAACTGTTTTTT
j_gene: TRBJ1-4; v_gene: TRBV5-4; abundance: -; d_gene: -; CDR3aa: CASSLGGVREKLFF; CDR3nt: TGTGCCAGCAGCTTGGGGGGGGTCCGTGAAAAACTGTTTTTT
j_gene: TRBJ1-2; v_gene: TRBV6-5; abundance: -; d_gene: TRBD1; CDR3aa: CASSRPGQGYGYTF; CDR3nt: TGTGCCAGCAGTAGACCGGGACAGGGCTATGGCTACACCTTC
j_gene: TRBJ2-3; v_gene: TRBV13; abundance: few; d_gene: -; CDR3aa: CASSGAVRESGDTQYF; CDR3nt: TGTGCCAGCAGCGGTGCAGTACGGGAGAGTGGAGATACGCAGTATTTT
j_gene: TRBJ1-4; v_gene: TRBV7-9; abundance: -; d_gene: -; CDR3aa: CASSLKARAVEKLFF; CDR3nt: TGTGCCAGCAGCTTAAAGGCCAGGGCGGTTGAAAAACTGTTTTTT
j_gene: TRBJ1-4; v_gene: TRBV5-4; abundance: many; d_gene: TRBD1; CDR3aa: CASSNNRGINEKLFF; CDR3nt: TGTGCCAGCAGCAACAACAGGGGGATTAATGAAAAACTGTTTTTT
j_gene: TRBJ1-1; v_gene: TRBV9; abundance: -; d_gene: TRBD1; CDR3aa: CASSVGSRDRGLRDTEAFF; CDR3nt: TGTGCCAGCAGCGTAGGTTCAAGGGACAGGGGGCTGCGGGACACTGAAGCTTTCTTT
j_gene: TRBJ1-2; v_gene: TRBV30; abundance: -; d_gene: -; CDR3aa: CAWSDPPIRGDYGYTF; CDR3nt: TGTGCCTGGAGTGACCCCCCAATCAGGGGTGACTATGGCTACACCTTC
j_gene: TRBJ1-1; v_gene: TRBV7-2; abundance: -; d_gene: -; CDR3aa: CASSLYTEAFF; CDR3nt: TGTGCCAGCAGCCTTTACACTGAAGCTTTCTTT
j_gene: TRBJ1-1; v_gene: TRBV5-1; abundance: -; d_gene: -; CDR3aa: CASSSSFNTEAFF; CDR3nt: TGCGCCAGCAGCTCGAGTTTTAACACTGAAGCTTTCTTT
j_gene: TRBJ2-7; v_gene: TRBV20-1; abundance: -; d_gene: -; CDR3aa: CSARRGSEQYF; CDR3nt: TGCAGTGCTAGACGGGGGAGCGAGCAGTACTTC
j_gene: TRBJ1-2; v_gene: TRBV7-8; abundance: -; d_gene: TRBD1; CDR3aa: CASSATGTGYGYTF; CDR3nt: TGTGCCAGCAGCGCCACCGGGACAGGCTATGGCTACACCTTC
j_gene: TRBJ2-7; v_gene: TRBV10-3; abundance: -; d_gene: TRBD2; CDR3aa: CASSGTSGSSYEQYF; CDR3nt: TGTGCCAGCTCCGGGACTAGCGGGAGCTCCTACGAGCAGTACTTC
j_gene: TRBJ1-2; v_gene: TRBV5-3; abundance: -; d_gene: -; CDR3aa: CARSLGGGDPGANYGYTF; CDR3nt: TGTGCCAGAAGCTTGGGTGGTGGGGACCCCGGAGCGAACTATGGCTACACCTTC
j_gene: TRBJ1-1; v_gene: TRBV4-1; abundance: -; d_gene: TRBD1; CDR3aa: CASSQETGGLTEAFF; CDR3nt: TGCGCCAGCAGCCAGGAGACAGGGGGCCTCACTGAAGCTTTCTTT